Below are 10 T cell receptor beta chains sequenced from a single sample in a study of shared clonotypes between healthy human individuals. Some clones are missing from TCRdb's copy, which holds only in-frame ones; the method was immunoSEQ multiplex PCR. The table includes about 2.3 million clones, just over 90% detected once. The material sequenced was naive CD4+ T cells from PBMCs. Subset noted: CD45RA+ positively selected. All receptors come from a man aged 18 to 30 in good health. Some clones in this sample may be carry-over from other donors' samples.

This chain uses TRBV6-5 with TRBJ1-4; D gene unclear. The CDR3 runs 13 residues. Trimming shortened V by 2 bases and J by 8 bases, and 9 bases separated the two germline ends. Germline V gives CDR1 MNHEY, CDR2 SVGAGI. This CDR3 is CASSYGVGEKLFF. The CDR3 nucleotides are TGTGCCAGCAGTTACGGGGTTGGGGAAAAACTGTTTTTT.

The V call is TRBV18, the J call TRBJ2-7; D uncertain. Between the trimmed V and J ends, which lost 2 bases and 2 bases, there was a span of 10 bases. This CDR3 comprises 14 residues. The V gene's germline CDR1 is KGHSH and CDR2 LQKENI. The CDR3 bases are TGTGCCAGCTCACCAGTCAGTAAAACCTACGAGCAGTACTTC. It specifies CASSPVSKTYEQYF.

This chain links TRBV5-1 with TRBJ2-7; D is ambiguous. CDR3 length: 12 amino acids. Per germline, CDR1 SGHRS and CDR2 YFSETQ. The V end lost 4 bases, the J end lost 8 bases, and 13 bases lay between the germline ends. The CDR3 here is CASSPGEGQQYF. In nucleotides, the CDR3 is TGCGCCAGCAGCCCAGGTGAAGGCCAGCAGTACTTC.

There are a few counts of this clone. This CDR3 is also generated by other DNA sequences in the sample. This sequence joins TRBV20-1 and TRBJ1-1; the D is unclear. The CDR3 has 11 amino acids. The V gene lost 2 bases and the J gene lost 4 bases, with 5 bases spanning the gap. Germline lookup yields CDR1 DFQATT and CDR2 SNEGSKA (reference sequence). This chain's CDR3 is CSARLTTEAFF. The CDR3, as DNA: TGCAGTGCTAGACTGACCACTGAAGCTTTCTTT.

The chain employs TRBV5-6 and TRBJ2-7; TRBD1 agrees at 9 bases. Germline lookup yields CDR1 SGHDT and CDR2 YYEEEE. With V trimmed by 0 bases and J by 2 bases, 9 bases remained unmatched. This CDR3 is 17 amino acids long. CDR3 sequence (DNA): TGTGCCAGCAGCTTGGGCCGGGACAGGGTCATTACCTACGAGCAGTACTTC. This translates into CASSLGRDRVITYEQYF.

This sequence joins TRBV7-2 and TRBJ2-7; 13 nucleotides agree with TRBD2. CDR1 and CDR2 (germline): SGHTA, FQGNSA. Trimming removed 4 bases from V and 7 bases from J; junction bases left unmatched: 7. CDR3 length: 15 residues. The CDR3 loop is CASSSLGLAGREQYF. The DNA for the CDR3 is TGTGCCAGCAGCTCGCTGGGACTAGCGGGGCGGGAGCAGTACTTC.

This clone was counted once. V and J are TRBV5-6 and TRBJ1-4; D remains ambiguous. There are 16 residues in the CDR3. CDR1 is SGHDT and CDR2 is YYEEEE in the germline V gene. The V and J ends lost 2 bases and 3 bases respectively, with 14 bases between them. The CDR3 nucleotides are TGTGCCAGCAGCTTTTACAGCATTCGGGCTAATGAAAAACTGTTTTTT. Amino acids: CASSFYSIRANEKLFF.

The chain joins TRBV4-3 to TRBJ1-4, with D unclear. V was shortened by 9 bases and J by 0 bases, with 14 bases between the two germline ends. Germline V CDR1 and CDR2: LGHNA, YSLEER. The CDR3 spans 15 residues. The CDR3 DNA reads TGCGCCAGTAAACAGAGTCTCGCAACTAATGAAAAACTGTTTTTT. It codes for CASKQSLATNEKLFF.

The V and J genes are TRBV6-1 and TRBJ2-5; TRBD2 is a possible D gene (5 bases). V shed 2 bases and J shed 2 bases, with 12 bases lying between them. The germline V gene encodes CDR1 MNHNS and CDR2 SASEGT. The CDR3 runs 15 residues. The CDR3 DNA reads TGTGCCAGCAGTGAATACGGACTGAAACAAGAGACCCAGTACTTC. This encodes CASSEYGLKQETQYF.

The table lists this clone with a count of one. The chain links TRBV5-6 to TRBJ1-1; 8 bases match TRBD1. V shed 3 bases, J shed 5 bases, and the junction held 6 bases outside the gene matches. Germline V gene data show CDR1 as SGHDT and CDR2 as YYEEEE. The CDR3 is 14 residues long. CDR3 loop: CASSSYRGRTEAFF. The DNA of the CDR3 is TGTGCCAGCAGCTCCTACAGGGGGAGGACTGAAGCTTTCTTT. The whole variable domain, filled in from reference TRBV5-6 and TRBJ1-1, reads DAGVTQSPTHLIKTRGQQVTLRCSPKSGHDTVSWYQQALGQGPQFIFQYYEEEERQRGNFPDRFSGHQFPNYSSELNVNALLLGDSALYLCASSSYRGRTEAFFGQGTRLTVV.